This T cell receptor (beta chain) was recovered during a study of CXCR3-negative and CXCR3-positive naive CD8 T cells. Study-wide findings and caveats: TRB CDR3 properties indicated TCR strength, while surface CD5 was similar across naive subsets.

About this clonotype itself: Its matching antigen is unknown.

It was by 5' RACE with UMI labels that the TRB cDNA libraries were prepared. TCRdb reprocessed the 5' RACE reads and reports one entry per CDR3 protein, with no DNA. The sample holds some 38,000 distinct CDR3 sequences. The receptor was isolated from a human donor in good health. Some clones in this sample may be carry-over from other donors' samples. Sequencing was done on a sample of memory CD8+ T cells from blood.

This chain's CDR3 is CASSHPGQENLRFEAFF. This chain joins TRBV7-9 and TRBJ1-1; TCRdb designates TRBD1, a call that cannot be tested without DNA. Germline-derived CDR1 and CDR2 are SEHNR and FQNEAQ (reference sequence). The CDR3 totals 17 residues.